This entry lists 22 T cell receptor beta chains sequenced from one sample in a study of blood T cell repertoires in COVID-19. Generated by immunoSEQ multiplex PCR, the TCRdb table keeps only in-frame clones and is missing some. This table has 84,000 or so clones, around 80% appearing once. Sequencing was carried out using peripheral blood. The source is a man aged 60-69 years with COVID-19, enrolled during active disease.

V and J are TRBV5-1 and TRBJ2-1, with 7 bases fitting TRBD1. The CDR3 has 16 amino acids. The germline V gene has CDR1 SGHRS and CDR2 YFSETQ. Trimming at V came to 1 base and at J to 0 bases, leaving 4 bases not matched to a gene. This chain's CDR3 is CASSLTGQSSYNEQFF. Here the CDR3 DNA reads TGCGCCAGCAGCTTGACGGGACAGAGCTCCTACAATGAGCAGTTCTTC.

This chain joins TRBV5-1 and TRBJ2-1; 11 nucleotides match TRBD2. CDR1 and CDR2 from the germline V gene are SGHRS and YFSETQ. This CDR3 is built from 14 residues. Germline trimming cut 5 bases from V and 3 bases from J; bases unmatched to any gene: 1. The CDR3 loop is CASRGTSGYNEQFF. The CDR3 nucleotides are TGCGCCAGCAGGGGGACTAGCGGCTACAATGAGCAGTTCTTC.

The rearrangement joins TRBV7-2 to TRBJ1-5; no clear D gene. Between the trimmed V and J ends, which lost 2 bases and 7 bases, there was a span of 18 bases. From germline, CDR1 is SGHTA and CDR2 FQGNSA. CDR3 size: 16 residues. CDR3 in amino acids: CASSLRGLIEGQPQHF. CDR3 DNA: TGTGCCAGCAGCTTACGTGGACTTATCGAAGGGCAGCCCCAGCATTTT.

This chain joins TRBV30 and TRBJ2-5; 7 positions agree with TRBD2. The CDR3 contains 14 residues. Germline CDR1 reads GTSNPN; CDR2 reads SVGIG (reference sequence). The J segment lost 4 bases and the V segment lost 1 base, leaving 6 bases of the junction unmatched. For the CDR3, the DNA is TGTGCCTGGAGTGCCCTTGCGGGGGTAGAGACCCAGTACTTC. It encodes CAWSALAGVETQYF.

The CDR3 DNA follows: TGTGCCAGCAGTTTATTGGGACAGGGTATGGCCGAGCAGTACTTC. Encoded protein: CASSLLGQGMAEQYF. The chain is built from TRBV27 and TRBJ2-7; 9 nucleotides agree with TRBD1. The CDR3 extends over 15 amino acids. The junction had 7 bases not matched to a gene; V was cut back by 1 base and J by 6 bases. The germline V gene encodes CDR1 MNHEY and CDR2 SMNVEV (reference sequence).

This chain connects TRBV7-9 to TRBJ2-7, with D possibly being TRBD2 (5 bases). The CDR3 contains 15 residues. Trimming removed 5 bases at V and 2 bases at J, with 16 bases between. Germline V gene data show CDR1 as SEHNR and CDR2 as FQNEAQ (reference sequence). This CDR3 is CASSLGIGETYEQYF. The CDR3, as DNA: TGTGCCAGCAGCCTGGGCATCGGGGAAACCTACGAGCAGTACTTC. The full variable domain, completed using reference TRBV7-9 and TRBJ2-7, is DTGVSQNPRHKITKRGQNVTFRCDPISEHNRLYWYRQTLGQGPEFLTYFQNEAQLEKSRLLSDRFSAERPKGSFSTLEIQRTEQGDSAMYLCASSLGIGETYEQYFGPGTRLTVT.

CDR3 sequence reads: CATLAVYEQYF. In nucleotides, the CDR3 is TGTGCCACCTTAGCGGTGTACGAGCAGTACTTC. The chain combines TRBV24-1 with TRBJ2-7; D possibly corresponds to TRBD2 (6 bases). V shed 9 bases and J shed 4 bases, with 9 bases lying between them. Germline values: CDR1 KGHDR, CDR2 SFDVKD. The CDR3 totals 11 residues.

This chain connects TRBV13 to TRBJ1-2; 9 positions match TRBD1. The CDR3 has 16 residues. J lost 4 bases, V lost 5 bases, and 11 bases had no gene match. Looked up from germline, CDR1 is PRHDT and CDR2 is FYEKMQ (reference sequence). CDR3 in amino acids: CASSPRDREPLYGYTF. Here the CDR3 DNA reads TGTGCCAGCAGCCCCCGGGACAGGGAGCCCCTCTATGGCTACACCTTC.

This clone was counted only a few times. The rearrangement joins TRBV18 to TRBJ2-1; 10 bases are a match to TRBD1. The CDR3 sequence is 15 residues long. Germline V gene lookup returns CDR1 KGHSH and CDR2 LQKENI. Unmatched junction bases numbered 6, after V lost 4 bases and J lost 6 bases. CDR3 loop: CASSQGTGAVNEQFF. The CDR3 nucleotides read TGTGCCAGCTCACAGGGGACAGGGGCGGTCAATGAGCAGTTCTTC.

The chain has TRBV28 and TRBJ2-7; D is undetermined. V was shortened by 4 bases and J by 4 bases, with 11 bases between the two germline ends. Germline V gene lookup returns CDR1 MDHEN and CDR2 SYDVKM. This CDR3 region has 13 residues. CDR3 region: CASSSRLSYEQYF. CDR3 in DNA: TGTGCCAGCAGTTCAAGACTTAGTTACGAGCAGTACTTC.

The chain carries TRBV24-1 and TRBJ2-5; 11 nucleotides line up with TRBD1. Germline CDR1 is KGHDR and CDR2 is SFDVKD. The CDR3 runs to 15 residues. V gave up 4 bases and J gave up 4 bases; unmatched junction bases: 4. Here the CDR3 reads CATSDPGTGGETQYF. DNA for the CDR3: TGTGCCACCAGTGACCCCGGGACAGGGGGAGAGACCCAGTACTTC.

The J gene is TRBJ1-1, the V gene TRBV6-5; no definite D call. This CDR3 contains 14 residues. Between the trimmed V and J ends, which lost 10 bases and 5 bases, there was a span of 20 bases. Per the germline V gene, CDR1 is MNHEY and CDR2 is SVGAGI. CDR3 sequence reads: CATGELGFSTEAFF. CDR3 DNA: TGTGCCACTGGGGAGTTGGGGTTTTCGACTGAAGCTTTCTTT.

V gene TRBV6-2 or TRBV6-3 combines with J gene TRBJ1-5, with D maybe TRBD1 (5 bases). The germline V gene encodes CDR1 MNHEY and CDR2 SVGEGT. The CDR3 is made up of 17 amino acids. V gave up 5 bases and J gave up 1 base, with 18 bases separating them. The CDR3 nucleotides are TGTGCCAGCAGTCCGCCGACACTTCGGGGGAGCAATCAGCCCCAGCATTTT. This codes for CASSPPTLRGSNQPQHF.

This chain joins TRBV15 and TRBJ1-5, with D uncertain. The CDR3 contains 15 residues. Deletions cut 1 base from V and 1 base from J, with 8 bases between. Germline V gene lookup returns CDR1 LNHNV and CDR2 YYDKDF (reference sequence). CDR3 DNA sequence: TGTGCCACCAGCAGAGGAGGTTCGAGCAATCAGCCCCAGCATTTT. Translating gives CATSRGGSSNQPQHF.

CDR3 sequence (DNA): TGTGCCAGCAGTGAGGGGCGAGCCCCTGGCTGGCCGGGGGAGCTGTTTTTT. Translation: CASSEGRAPGWPGELFF. V is TRBV6-1 and J is TRBJ2-2; D possibly corresponds to TRBD1 (5 bases). V shed 3 bases and J shed 8 bases, with 22 bases lying between them. CDR3 length: 17 amino acids. CDR1 and CDR2 (germline): MNHNS, SASEGT.

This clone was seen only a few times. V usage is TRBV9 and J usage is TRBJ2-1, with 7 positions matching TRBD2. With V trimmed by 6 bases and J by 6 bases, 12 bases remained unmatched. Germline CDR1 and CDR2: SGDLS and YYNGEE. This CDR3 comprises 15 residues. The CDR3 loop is CASTAGGSGSNEQFF. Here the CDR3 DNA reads TGTGCCAGCACGGCCGGGGGGTCCGGGAGCAATGAGCAGTTCTTC.

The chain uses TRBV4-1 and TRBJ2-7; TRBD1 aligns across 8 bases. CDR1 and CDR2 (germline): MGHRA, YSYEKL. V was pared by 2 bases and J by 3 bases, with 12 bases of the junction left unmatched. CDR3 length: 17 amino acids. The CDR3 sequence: CASSQRGGRDRSYEQYF. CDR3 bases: TGCGCCAGCAGCCAAAGGGGTGGTCGGGACAGGAGCTACGAGCAGTACTTC.

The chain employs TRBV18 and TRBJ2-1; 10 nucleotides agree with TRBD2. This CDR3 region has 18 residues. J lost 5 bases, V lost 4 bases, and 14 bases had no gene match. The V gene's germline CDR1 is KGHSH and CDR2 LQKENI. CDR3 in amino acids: CASSLKHSGTSAHNEQFF. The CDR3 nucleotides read TGTGCCAGCTCACTTAAACATTCCGGGACTAGCGCCCACAATGAGCAGTTCTTC.

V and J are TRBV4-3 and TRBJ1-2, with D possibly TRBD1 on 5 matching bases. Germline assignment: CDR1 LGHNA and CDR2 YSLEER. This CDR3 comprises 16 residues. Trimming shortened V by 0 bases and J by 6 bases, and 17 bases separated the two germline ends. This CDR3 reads CASSQEGGAPENGYTF. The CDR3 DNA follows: TGCGCCAGCAGCCAAGAAGGTGGGGCGCCAGAGAATGGCTACACCTTC.

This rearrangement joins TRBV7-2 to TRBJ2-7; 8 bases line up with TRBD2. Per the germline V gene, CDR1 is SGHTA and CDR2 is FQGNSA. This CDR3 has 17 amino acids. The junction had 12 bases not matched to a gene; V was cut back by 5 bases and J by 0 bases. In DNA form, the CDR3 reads TGTGCCAGCAGCCTGAGAGGGAGTAGCGGGATCTCCTACGAGCAGTACTTC. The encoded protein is CASSLRGSSGISYEQYF.

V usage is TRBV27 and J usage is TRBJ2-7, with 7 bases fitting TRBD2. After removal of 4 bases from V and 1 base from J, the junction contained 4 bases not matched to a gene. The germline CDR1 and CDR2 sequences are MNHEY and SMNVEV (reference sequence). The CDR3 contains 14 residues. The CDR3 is CASSSGLKSYEQYF. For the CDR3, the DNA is TGTGCCAGCAGTTCGGGACTAAAGTCCTACGAGCAGTACTTC.

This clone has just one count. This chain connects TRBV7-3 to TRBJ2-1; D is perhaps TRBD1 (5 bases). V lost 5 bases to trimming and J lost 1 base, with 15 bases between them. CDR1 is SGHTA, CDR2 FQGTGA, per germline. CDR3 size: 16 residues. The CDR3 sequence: CASSPTPDKSYNEQFF. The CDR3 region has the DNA TGTGCCAGCAGCCCAACCCCGGACAAGTCCTACAATGAGCAGTTCTTC.